A single sample is the source of the 25 T cell receptor beta chains below, sequenced in a study of T cells in Graves' hyperthyroidism and ophthalmopathy. TCR beta CDR3 sequences were amplified from RNA transcripts. First-round RT-PCR targeting the TCR CDR3 was performed with the HTBI primer set. TCRdb called the multiplex PCR reads again in MiXCR, with one record for every CDR3 protein. The repertoire consists of a few hundred thousand distinct CDR3 sequences, with about a sixth occurring once and the leading ten covering roughly 7.3%. The sample was blood. The receptor source for this set is a woman aged 25 to 39 with Graves' hyperthyroidism.

This clonotype was observed many times. J is TRBJ2-7 and V is TRBV7-9; 9 bases map to TRBD2. Germline trimming cut 5 bases from V and 5 bases from J; bases unmatched to any gene: 22. CDR3 length: 19 amino acids. Germline values: CDR1 SEHNR, CDR2 FQNEAQ (reference sequence). The CDR3: CASSHLGTPLSGRTHEQYF. The CDR3 bases are TGTGCCAGCAGCCATCTCGGGACACCCCTGAGCGGGAGGACCCACGAGCAGTACTTC. Together with reference TRBV7-9 and TRBJ2-7, the CDR3 gives the full variable domain: DTGVSQNPRHKITKRGQNVTFRCDPISEHNRLYWYRQTLGQGPEFLTYFQNEAQLEKSRLLSDRFSAERPKGSFSTLEIQRTEQGDSAMYLCASSHLGTPLSGRTHEQYFGPGTRLTVT.

The rearrangement joins TRBV12-3 or TRBV12-4 to TRBJ2-2, with 7 bases lining up with TRBD2. The CDR3 runs to 16 residues. V shed 6 bases and J 5 bases; nucleotides not matched to a gene: 12. CDR3 residues: CASSPLGGSRTGELFF. The CDR3 nucleotides are TGTGCCAGCAGCCCCTTGGGCGGGAGTCGGACCGGGGAGCTGTTTTTT.

This chain joins TRBV4-1 and TRBJ2-2; TRBD2 aligns across 9 bases. CDR1 is MGHRA and CDR2 is YSYEKL in the germline V gene. The CDR3 runs to 16 residues. J lost 6 bases, V lost 0 bases, and 5 bases had no gene match. The CDR3 DNA follows: TGCGCCAGCAGCCAAGACGCGGGAGGGATGGCCGGGGAGCTGTTTTTT. It codes for CASSQDAGGMAGELFF.

This rearrangement joins TRBV7-2 to TRBJ2-1, with TRBD2 identical over 9 bases. With V trimmed by 3 bases and J by 14 bases, 14 bases remained unmatched. Germline CDR1 SGHTA, CDR2 FQGNSA. The CDR3 contains 15 residues. The CDR3 sequence: CASSFPGLASLVEFF. The DNA of the CDR3 is TGTGCCAGCAGCTTCCCGGGACTAGCTTCCTTGGTCGAGTTCTTC. Full variable domain (remainder filled in from reference TRBV7-2 and TRBJ2-1): GAGVSQSPSNKVTEKGKDVELRCDPISGHTALYWYRQSLGQGLEFLIYFQGNSAPDKSGLPSDRFSAERTGGSVSTLTIQRTQQEDSAVYLCASSFPGLASLVEFFGPGTRLTVL.

At least ten counts were recorded for this clonotype. This sequence joins TRBV11-2 and TRBJ2-1, with 8 bases identical to TRBD1. J lost 3 bases, V lost 3 bases, and 7 bases had no gene match. CDR1 and CDR2 from the germline V gene are SGHAT and FQNNGV. The CDR3 spans 16 residues. The CDR3 nucleotides are TGTGCCAGCAGCTTCCGGACAGGGTCCCACTACAATGAGCAGTTCTTC. It specifies CASSFRTGSHYNEQFF.

This clonotype has at least ten counts. The chain combines TRBV20-1 with TRBJ2-7; either TRBD1 or TRBD2 may supply D (5 bases each). V was clipped by 0 bases and J by 2 bases, with 8 bases between them. This CDR3 has 13 amino acids. In germline, CDR1 is DFQATT, CDR2 SNEGSKA (reference sequence). CDR3 region: CSAREGVPYEQYF. The CDR3, as DNA: TGCAGTGCTAGAGAGGGGGTTCCCTACGAGCAGTACTTC.

The sample holds many counts of this clonotype. The chain is built from TRBV7-8 and TRBJ2-5, with D possibly being TRBD1 or TRBD2 (6 bases each). CDR1 SGHVS and CDR2 FQNEAQ come from the germline V gene. The CDR3 length is 15 residues. The V end lost 6 bases, the J end lost 5 bases, and 19 bases lay between the germline ends. CDR3 amino acids: CASRHIRGRRETQYF. As DNA, the CDR3 is TGTGCCAGCAGACACATCCGGGGGCGCAGGGAGACCCAGTACTTC.

Ten or more counts support this clonotype. J is TRBJ1-2 and V is TRBV28; 8 positions match TRBD1. Germline loops: CDR1 MDHEN, CDR2 SYDVKM. The CDR3 sequence is 15 residues long. V gave up 3 bases and J gave up 4 bases; unmatched junction bases: 7. In nucleotides, the CDR3 is TGTGCCAGCAGTTTTATCCTCGGGACAGGCTATGGCTACACCTTC. Its translation is CASSFILGTGYGYTF.

This clonotype was counted many times. V is TRBV28 and J is TRBJ1-2, with D maybe TRBD1 (5 bases). The CDR3 has 14 residues. Deletions cut 8 bases from V and 3 bases from J, with 16 bases between. Germline lookup yields CDR1 MDHEN and CDR2 SYDVKM. This CDR3 reads CASEGSSGDYGYTF. CDR3 in DNA: TGTGCCAGCGAGGGGTCAAGTGGGGACTATGGCTACACCTTC.

The gene calls are TRBV19 and TRBJ2-1, with D tentatively TRBD1 or TRBD2 (5 bases each). The CDR3 consists of 14 residues. Trimming removed 7 bases at V and 2 bases at J, with 12 bases between. Germline V gives CDR1 LNHDA, CDR2 SQIVND (reference sequence). CDR3 coding DNA: TGTGCCAGTACTAGCCCGGACACCTACAATGAGCAGTTCTTC. Its protein is CASTSPDTYNEQFF.

A remark on this clonotype: One base away lies a much larger clone, so this may be a sequencing read error. The V and J genes are TRBV12-3 or TRBV12-4 and TRBJ2-2, with D possibly matching TRBD2 (7 bases). The CDR3 has 18 amino acids. DNA for the CDR3: TGTGCCGGCAGTTTAGCGCGGGGGCAATATGCGAACACCGGGGAGCTGTTTTTT. Translating gives CAGSLARGQYANTGELFF.

This clonotype was seen many times. The V call is TRBV15, the J call TRBJ2-1; perhaps TRBD2 as D (6 bases). Trimming stripped 0 bases from V and 3 bases from J, with 21 bases between. The germline V gene encodes CDR1 LNHNV and CDR2 YYDKDF (reference sequence). The CDR3 extends over 19 amino acids. Here the CDR3 DNA reads TGTGCCACCAGCAGAGATAAGGGGATTGGAGGGGAACTCTACAATGAGCAGTTCTTC. Its translation is CATSRDKGIGGELYNEQFF.

This clonotype was detected a few times. The rearrangement uses TRBV29-1 and TRBJ2-5; TRBD2 is a possible D gene (6 bases). The CDR3 consists of 14 residues. Germline CDR1 SQVTM, CDR2 ANQGSEA. The V gene lost 6 bases and the J gene lost 2 bases, with 16 bases spanning the gap. For the CDR3, the DNA is TGCAGCGTGGAGGGAACAGTCACACAAGAGACCCAGTACTTC. Its protein product is CSVEGTVTQETQYF. The full variable domain, with the rest looked up from reference TRBV29-1 and TRBJ2-5, is SAVISQKPSRDICQRGTSLTIQCQVDSQVTMMFWYRQQPGQSLTLIATANQGSEATYESGFVIDKFPISRPNLTFSTLTVSNMSPEDSSIYLCSVEGTVTQETQYFGPGTRLLVL.

As for this clonotype: A much larger clone lies a single base off, so this may be a read error. The chain recombines TRBV7-2 with TRBJ2-7; TRBD2 is a possible D gene (6 bases). Germline V lookup: CDR1 SGHTA, CDR2 FQGNSA. The CDR3 loop spans 15 amino acids. The CDR3 bases are TGTGCCAGCAGCTTCGCGGGATGGAGCTCCTACAAGCAGTACTTC. As protein: CASSFAGWSSYKQYF.

In its sample, this clonotype was seen many times. The V and J genes are TRBV7-9 and TRBJ2-7, with 7 bases that match TRBD1. Germline CDR1 and CDR2: SEHNR and FQNEAQ (reference sequence). Trimming cost V 5 bases and J 3 bases; bases outside gene matches: 4. The CDR3 totals 13 residues. In nucleotides, the CDR3 is TGTGCCAGCAGCCGGGGACAGCACTACGAGCAGTACTTC. Protein: CASSRGQHYEQYF.

This clonotype was observed a few times. The rearrangement uses TRBV7-8 and TRBJ1-5; TRBD1 matches 12 bases. The germline CDR1 and CDR2 sequences are SGHVS and FQNEAQ. This CDR3 is 17 amino acids long. The ends lost 1 base at V and 6 bases at J; junction bases unmatched: 7. The CDR3 sequence: CASSLVPGQGASQPQHF. The DNA of the CDR3 is TGTGCCAGCAGCTTAGTCCCGGGACAGGGGGCTTCTCAGCCCCAGCATTTT. The variable domain in full, with the rest retrieved from reference TRBV7-8 and TRBJ1-5, is GAGVSQSPRYKVAKRGQDVALRCDPISGHVSLFWYQQALGQGPEFLTYFQNEAQLDKSGLPSDRFFAERPEGSVSTLKIQRTQQEDSAVYLCASSLVPGQGASQPQHFGDGTRLSIL.

This clonotype appeared many times. The chain joins TRBV3-1 to TRBJ1-1; the D gene is possibly TRBD1 (5 bases). This CDR3 has 13 residues. With 1 base removed from V and 11 bases from J, the gap between germline ends came to 14 bases. Germline loops: CDR1 LGHDT, CDR2 YNNKEL (reference sequence). CDR3 sequence: CASSQVGGAHAFF. CDR3 DNA: TGTGCCAGCAGCCAAGTGGGAGGGGCGCATGCTTTCTTT.

This chain connects TRBV28 to TRBJ1-1; D remains unclear. CDR3 length equals 13 residues. V lost 3 bases to trimming and J lost 6 bases, with 11 bases between them. CDR1 and CDR2 (germline): MDHEN, SYDVKM. CDR3 sequence reads: CASSLRHISEAFF. For the CDR3, the DNA is TGTGCCAGCAGTTTGAGACATATCTCTGAAGCTTTCTTT.

This clonotype was seen only a few times. This chain links TRBV27 with TRBJ2-2; D is unclear. This CDR3 spans 14 amino acids. CDR1 is MNHEY and CDR2 is SMNVEV in the germline V gene (reference sequence). Trimming removed 2 bases at V and 4 bases at J, with 8 bases between. CDR3 nucleotides: TGTGCCAGCAGTTTAAGGGCCGCCACCGGGGAGCTGTTTTTT. This sequence encodes CASSLRAATGELFF.

The table lists this clonotype with many counts. The chain links TRBV7-6 to TRBJ2-3; 7 bases map to TRBD2. Trimming removed 1 base from V and 4 bases from J; junction bases left unmatched: 11. Germline lookup yields CDR1 SGHVS and CDR2 FNYEAQ. This CDR3 is 17 amino acids long. The CDR3 nucleotides read TGTGCCAGCAGCTTAGAGGGGAGCGGGACGGGGGCAGATACGCAGTATTTT. Its translation: CASSLEGSGTGADTQYF.

This clonotype occurred many times. V usage is TRBV2 and J usage is TRBJ2-1, with 13 bases matching TRBD2. Germline CDR1 and CDR2: SNHLY and FYNNEI. V lost 7 bases to trimming and J lost 6 bases; unmatched junction nucleotides: 3. The CDR3 contains 14 residues. The CDR3 loop reads CASTRTSGSNEQFF. The CDR3 DNA sequence: TGTGCCAGCACTCGGACTAGCGGGAGCAATGAGCAGTTCTTC. The full variable domain, completed using reference TRBV2 and TRBJ2-1, is EPEVTQTPSHQVTQMGQEVILRCVPISNHLYFYWYRQILGQKVEFLVSFYNNEISEKSEIFDDQFSVERPDGSNFTLKIRSTKLEDSAMYFCASTRTSGSNEQFFGPGTRLTVL.

This clonotype has a handful of counts. The J gene is TRBJ2-7, the V gene TRBV27; D ambiguous. The CDR3 runs 13 residues. V was pared by 4 bases and J by 4 bases, with 11 bases between. Germline lookup yields CDR1 MNHEY and CDR2 SMNVEV (reference sequence). The CDR3 here is CASSYRLGYEQYF. The DNA for the CDR3 is TGTGCCAGCAGTTACCGACTTGGGTACGAGCAGTACTTC.

The rearrangement uses TRBV4-3 and TRBJ2-5, with 13 bases lining up with TRBD2. V trimming: 4 bases; J trimming: 4 bases; junction bases outside the gene matches: 12. Looked up from germline, CDR1 is LGHNA and CDR2 is YSLEER. CDR3 length: 18 amino acids. CDR3 residues: CASSRAPLTSGRRETQYF. CDR3 bases: TGCGCCAGCAGCCGCGCCCCCTTGACTAGCGGGAGGCGAGAGACCCAGTACTTC.

The V and J genes are TRBV9 and TRBJ2-7; D remains unclear. Trimming shortened V by 0 bases and J by 3 bases, and 10 bases separated the two germline ends. Germline assignment: CDR1 SGDLS and CDR2 YYNGEE. CDR3 size: 14 residues. CDR3 sequence (DNA): TGTGCCAGCAGCGTAGACAGCGAGGACTACGAGCAGTACTTC. This gives the protein CASSVDSEDYEQYF.

The rearrangement links TRBV3-1 to TRBJ2-3; D gene uncertain. The CDR3 consists of 15 residues. CDR1 and CDR2 from the germline V gene are LGHDT and YNNKEL (reference sequence). The germline V and J ends were trimmed by 5 bases and 2 bases, with 14 bases remaining between them. CDR3: CASSLAGDPTDTQYF. The DNA of the CDR3 is TGTGCCAGCAGCTTGGCTGGGGATCCCACAGATACGCAGTATTTT.